These 25 T cell receptor beta chains came from one sample sequenced in a study of early T cells in non-severe SARS-CoV-2 infection. A single record per CDR3 protein comes from TCRdb applying MiXCR to the 5' RACE reads. The data hold some 80,000 distinct CDR3 sequences, with roughly 13% observed a single time. Specimen: whole blood. The receptors stem from an adult who was a healthcare worker with PCR-confirmed SARS-CoV-2 infection or an uninfected control (not recorded which).

This clonotype was counted only a few times. J is TRBJ1-2 and V is TRBV6-5; 9 bases map to TRBD1. Germline trimming cut 6 bases from V and 13 bases from J; bases unmatched to any gene: 12. The CDR3 sequence is 13 residues long. Germline V gene sequence: CDR1 MNHEY, CDR2 SVGAGI. The CDR3 sequence: CASSPTTGGEATF. CDR3 DNA: TGTGCCAGCAGCCCGACCACAGGGGGCGAGGCCACCTTC.

J is TRBJ2-7 and V is TRBV4-2, with 10 positions matching TRBD2. CDR3 size: 16 residues. CDR1 LGHNA and CDR2 YNFKEQ come from the germline V gene. V gave up 1 base and J gave up 2 bases; unmatched junction bases: 5. The CDR3 DNA is TGTGCCAGCAGCCAAGCTCAAGCGGGGGGGCCCTACGAGCAGTACTTC. The encoded protein is CASSQAQAGGPYEQYF.

The chain is built from TRBV20-1 and TRBJ2-7; a weak D match, TRBD2 (5 bases). V was shortened by 2 bases and J by 0 bases, with 11 bases between the two germline ends. The germline gives CDR1 DFQATT, CDR2 SNEGSKA (reference sequence). The CDR3 is 14 amino acids. This chain's CDR3 is CSARPGWSSYEQYF. CDR3 sequence (DNA): TGCAGTGCTAGACCGGGGTGGAGCTCCTACGAGCAGTACTTC.

This clonotype was observed a single time. V gene TRBV2 combines with J gene TRBJ2-3; D may match TRBD1 or TRBD2 (6 bases each). Germline CDR1 is SNHLY and CDR2 is FYNNEI. The CDR3 loop spans 14 amino acids. The V and J ends lost 10 bases and 4 bases respectively, with 18 bases between them. The CDR3 DNA follows: TGTGCCACCCTGAGCTCCGGGGGCGCAGATACGCAGTATTTT. Translating it yields CATLSSGGADTQYF.

A single count supports this clonotype. The rearrangement joins TRBV2 to TRBJ2-4; 7 nucleotides line up with TRBD1. The junction had 9 bases not matched to a gene; V was cut back by 8 bases and J by 2 bases. The CDR3 covers 15 residues. CDR1 is SNHLY, CDR2 FYNNEI, per germline. As DNA, the CDR3 is TGTGCCAGCGAGGGTAGGGGGCGGTCCAAAAACATTCAGTACTTC. Residues: CASEGRGRSKNIQYF.

V gene TRBV6-6 combines with J gene TRBJ1-4; D gene unclear. The CDR3 has 12 amino acids. V lost 6 bases to trimming and J lost 7 bases, with 9 bases between them. The V gene's germline CDR1 is MNHNY and CDR2 SVGAGI (reference sequence). CDR3 loop: CASRLGGEKLFF. CDR3 DNA sequence: TGTGCCAGCAGGCTGGGAGGTGAAAAACTGTTTTTT.

This clonotype was counted many times. The genes are TRBV27 and TRBJ1-6; 9 bases are shared with TRBD1. This CDR3 region has 14 residues. Germline CDR1 and CDR2: MNHEY and SMNVEV (reference sequence). The trim removed 7 bases at V and 10 bases at J, leaving 8 bases unmatched. The CDR3 protein is CASTSGTGRSPLHF. The CDR3 region has the DNA TGTGCCAGCACCTCCGGGACAGGGCGGTCACCCCTCCACTTT.

This clonotype turned up a few times. The chain couples TRBV7-3 to TRBJ1-1; 7 bases map to TRBD1. Germline V gene sequence: CDR1 SGHTA, CDR2 FQGTGA. This CDR3 has 14 amino acids. With V trimmed by 5 bases and J by 4 bases, 7 bases remained unmatched. The CDR3 reads CASSPRRGLTEAFF. The CDR3 DNA is TGTGCCAGCAGCCCAAGGAGGGGGCTCACTGAAGCTTTCTTT.

By its share, this clonotype is medium-sized. CDR3 region: CASSGVSGANVLTF. CDR3 in DNA: TGTGCCAGCAGTGGAGTCTCTGGGGCCAACGTCCTGACTTTC. This chain uses TRBV6-1 with TRBJ2-6; D is undetermined. The CDR3 loop spans 14 amino acids. Between the trimmed V and J ends, which lost 4 bases and 0 bases, there was a span of 4 bases. In germline, CDR1 is MNHNS, CDR2 SASEGT.

J is TRBJ2-7 and V is TRBV20-1, with D hard to call. The germline V and J ends were trimmed by 3 bases and 4 bases, with 13 bases remaining between them. Germline CDR1 reads DFQATT; CDR2 reads SNEGSKA (reference sequence). The CDR3 length is 13 residues. CDR3 protein: CSASPGLLYEQYF. The CDR3 coding sequence is TGCAGTGCTAGCCCTGGCCTCTTATACGAGCAGTACTTC.

This clonotype showed up many times. The chain joins TRBV18 to TRBJ2-7; D assignment may be TRBD1 or TRBD2 (6 bases each). The CDR3 has 17 amino acids. Germline V gives CDR1 KGHSH, CDR2 LQKENI. V shed 3 bases and J shed 6 bases, with 24 bases lying between them. CDR3 residues: CASSPPGQIGGGGEQYF. CDR3 in DNA: TGTGCCAGCTCACCTCCGGGACAAATAGGAGGAGGGGGCGAGCAGTACTTC.

The sample holds many counts of this clonotype. The rearrangement uses TRBV20-1 and TRBJ2-2; D possibly uses TRBD1 or TRBD2 (5 bases each). This CDR3 contains 16 residues. Germline CDR1 and CDR2: DFQATT and SNEGSKA (reference sequence). V was cut by 6 bases and J by 4 bases, with 21 bases left in between. The CDR3 DNA is TGCAGTGCCACCAACCTTAACACAGGAGGCACCGGGGAGCTGTTTTTT. As protein: CSATNLNTGGTGELFF.

Concerning this clonotype: This could be a read error, since a much larger clone is one nucleotide away. The chain recombines TRBV7-6 with TRBJ1-2; 8 bases are a match to TRBD1. From germline, CDR1 is SGHVS and CDR2 FNYEAQ. The length of the CDR3 is 14 residues. CDR3 in DNA: TGTGTCAGCAGCCTACAGACAGGGGAGGGAGGCTACACCTTC. Its translation is CVSSLQTGEGGYTF.

This chain uses TRBV5-6 with TRBJ2-3, with 10 bases fitting TRBD1. The CDR3 covers 14 residues. The germline CDR1 and CDR2 sequences are SGHDT and YYEEEE. V gave up 7 bases and J gave up 4 bases; unmatched junction bases: 6. The CDR3 is CASLGQGRADTQYF. In DNA form, the CDR3 reads TGTGCCAGCCTGGGACAGGGGAGGGCAGATACGCAGTATTTT.

Many counts were recorded for this clonotype. The J gene is TRBJ2-5, the V gene TRBV20-1, with 8 nucleotides matching TRBD2. Trimming at V came to 1 base and at J to 5 bases, leaving 6 bases not matched to a gene. The germline V gene has CDR1 DFQATT and CDR2 SNEGSKA (reference sequence). This CDR3 is built from 14 residues. CDR3 sequence (DNA): TGCAGTGCTAGAGTGCGGGGGGCGAAGGAGACCCAGTACTTC. Its protein is CSARVRGAKETQYF.

This clonotype has ten or more counts. The chain links TRBV6-4 to TRBJ2-3, with 14 bases fitting TRBD2. Germline loops: CDR1 MRHNA, CDR2 SNTAGT. The junction had 10 bases not matched to a gene; V was cut back by 5 bases and J by 6 bases. This CDR3 region has 17 residues. The CDR3 protein is CASSPGLAGGPEDTQYF. CDR3 nucleotide sequence: TGTGCCAGCAGTCCCGGACTAGCGGGGGGCCCTGAGGATACGCAGTATTTT.

As for this clonotype: A clone one base away is much larger, so this may be a read error. V gene TRBV7-6 combines with J gene TRBJ2-5; D possibly corresponds to TRBD2 (5 bases). The V gene's germline CDR1 is SGHVS and CDR2 FNYEAQ. The CDR3 consists of 15 residues. The CDR3 bases are TGTGCCAGCAGCACCGGGGTCGGGCCACAAGAGACCCAGCACTTC. Protein sequence: CASSTGVGPQETQHF.

This clonotype was found a few times. The V gene is TRBV5-1, the J gene TRBJ1-6; TRBD1 matches at 9 bases. The CDR3 runs 15 residues. Per germline, CDR1 SGHRS and CDR2 YFSETQ. Unmatched junction bases numbered 5, after V lost 0 bases and J lost 10 bases. CDR3 in amino acids: CASSLAGQGRSPLHF. As DNA, the CDR3 is TGCGCCAGCAGCTTGGCGGGACAGGGCCGATCACCCCTCCACTTT.

This clonotype was picked up many times. The chain is built from TRBV20-1 and TRBJ1-2; D is ambiguous. Germline V gene data show CDR1 as DFQATT and CDR2 as SNEGSKA (reference sequence). This CDR3 has 14 amino acids. V was cut by 0 bases and J by 10 bases, with 18 bases left in between. This CDR3 is CSARDPISPTDYTF. The CDR3 DNA reads TGCAGTGCTAGAGATCCCATATCCCCGACTGACTACACCTTC.

This chain uses TRBV29-1 with TRBJ2-3; D might be TRBD1 or TRBD2, each matching 5 bases. Germline CDR1 SQVTM, CDR2 ANQGSEA. This CDR3 is 14 amino acids long. Trimming stripped 4 bases from V and 6 bases from J, with 17 bases between. The CDR3 reads CSVAIRDLGDTQYF. In DNA, the CDR3 is TGCAGCGTTGCGATACGGGACCTGGGCGATACGCAGTATTTT.

As DNA, the CDR3 is TGTGCCAGCAAATCGTTGACAGGGAGGAGAACTGAAGCTTTCTTT. Translating gives CASKSLTGRRTEAFF. The chain couples TRBV11-2 to TRBJ1-1; 7 bases are a match to TRBD1. The germline CDR1 and CDR2 sequences are SGHAT and FQNNGV. CDR3 length: 15 amino acids. V lost 7 bases to trimming and J lost 5 bases; unmatched junction nucleotides: 13.

This clonotype was counted at least ten times. This chain links TRBV2 with TRBJ2-1, with D uncertain. The CDR3 is made up of 13 amino acids. V was shortened by 6 bases and J by 4 bases, with 10 bases between the two germline ends. CDR1 SNHLY and CDR2 FYNNEI come from the germline V gene. The CDR3 region has the DNA TGTGCCAGCAGGACCAGCCCATACAATGAGCAGTTCTTC. Protein: CASRTSPYNEQFF.

This clonotype showed up many times. This chain uses TRBV27 with TRBJ2-7, with D possibly called TRBD1 or TRBD2 (6 bases each). CDR1 MNHEY and CDR2 SMNVEV come from the germline V gene (reference sequence). Trimming shortened V by 7 bases and J by 0 bases, and 28 bases separated the two germline ends. The length of the CDR3 is 19 residues. The CDR3 sequence: CASMSPPSPGALSSYEQYF. The CDR3 DNA follows: TGTGCCAGCATGTCGCCCCCGAGCCCGGGGGCCCTTAGCTCCTACGAGCAGTACTTC.

Many counts were recorded for this clonotype. This chain uses TRBV11-2 with TRBJ2-5, with D possibly being TRBD1 (6 bases). CDR1 SGHAT and CDR2 FQNNGV come from the germline V gene. V was clipped by 4 bases and J by 1 base, with 10 bases between them. CDR3 length equals 14 residues. DNA for the CDR3: TGTGCCAGCAGCTCCAGGGGATTCCAAGAGACCCAGTACTTC. Amino acids: CASSSRGFQETQYF.

This chain uses TRBV11-2 with TRBJ2-5, with 8 bases identical to TRBD2. Per the germline V gene, CDR1 is SGHAT and CDR2 is FQNNGV. This CDR3 comprises 15 residues. Trimming at V came to 1 base and at J to 7 bases, leaving 8 bases not matched to a gene. Here the CDR3 DNA reads TGTGCCAGCAGCTTAGCGGGGGGGCGCATGGGGACCCAGTACTTC. It specifies CASSLAGGRMGTQYF. Using reference TRBV11-2 and TRBJ2-5 for the parts outside the CDR3, the full variable domain is EAGVAQSPRYKIIEKRQSVAFWCNPISGHATLYWYQQILGQGPKLLIQFQNNGVVDDSQLPKDRFSAERLKGVDSTLKIQPAKLEDSAVYLCASSLAGGRMGTQYFGPGTRLLVL.